A single sample is the source of the 11 T cell receptor beta chains below, sequenced in a study of T cells in Graves' hyperthyroidism and ophthalmopathy. Researchers took RNA transcripts and amplified the TCR beta CDR3 regions from them. A set of HTBI primers served as the primers for a first-round RT-PCR of the TCR CDR3. TCRdb reanalysed the multiplex PCR reads using MiXCR and keeps one entry per CDR3 protein. The table includes 500,000 to 750,000 distinct CDR3 sequences, around 16% detected once. Sequenced input: blood. These receptors originate from a woman in her twenties or thirties with Graves' hyperthyroidism.

The sample holds a few counts of this clonotype. The rearrangement links TRBV11-2 to TRBJ2-3; 13 nucleotides agree with TRBD2. CDR1 and CDR2 from the germline V gene are SGHAT and FQNNGV. This CDR3 comprises 17 residues. After removal of 5 bases from V and 7 bases from J, the junction contained 12 bases not matched to a gene. In DNA, the CDR3 is TGTGCCAGCAGCCTCGGGACTAGCGGGGAACTCGGGCATACGCAGTATTTT. It yields the protein CASSLGTSGELGHTQYF.

This clonotype has at least ten counts. The rearrangement links TRBV27 to TRBJ2-1; 9 bases match TRBD1. The V segment lost 3 bases and the J segment 7 bases; nucleotides outside the gene matches: 7. CDR3 length: 15 residues. Germline V gene lookup returns CDR1 MNHEY and CDR2 SMNVEV (reference sequence). The CDR3 reads CASSFRGQGWNEQFF. The CDR3 DNA is TGTGCCAGCAGTTTCAGGGGACAGGGTTGGAATGAGCAGTTCTTC.

This chain links TRBV6-5 with TRBJ1-3; D uncertain. V shed 2 bases and J shed 1 base, with 9 bases lying between them. From germline, CDR1 is MNHEY and CDR2 SVGAGI. The CDR3 loop spans 15 amino acids. In DNA form, the CDR3 reads TGTGCCAGCAGTTACGACCCAAGGTCTGGAAACACCATATATTTT. Translated, it gives CASSYDPRSGNTIYF.

V gene TRBV5-1 combines with J gene TRBJ2-1; TRBD2 matches at 11 bases. J gave up 0 bases and V 0 bases, and 8 bases lay outside the gene matches. Germline V gene data show CDR1 as SGHRS and CDR2 as YFSETQ. The CDR3 length is 19 residues. Here the CDR3 DNA reads TGCGCCAGCAGCTTGGGCGGACTAGCGGGTGTGAGCTCCTACAATGAGCAGTTCTTC. Residues: CASSLGGLAGVSSYNEQFF.

This clonotype showed up many times. The gene calls are TRBV30 and TRBJ2-3; D call uncertain. V dropped 4 bases and J dropped 2 bases, with 4 bases sitting between them. The V gene's germline CDR1 is GTSNPN and CDR2 SVGIG (reference sequence). CDR3 length equals 11 residues. CDR3 sequence (DNA): TGTGCCTGGACCCACACAGATACGCAGTATTTT. Protein sequence: CAWTHTDTQYF.

This clonotype was seen at least ten times. The CDR3 nucleotides read TGCAGTGCGAGGAAGCGGGAGGGGTATTCAGATACGCAGTATTTT. It translates to CSARKREGYSDTQYF. This sequence joins TRBV20-1 and TRBJ2-3; TRBD2 agrees at 10 bases. Germline V gene data show CDR1 as DFQATT and CDR2 as SNEGSKA (reference sequence). The CDR3 extends over 15 amino acids. V trimming: 6 bases; J trimming: 4 bases; junction bases outside the gene matches: 10.

This clonotype occurred a few times. The chain joins TRBV19 to TRBJ2-7; 9 positions match TRBD2. This CDR3 has 15 amino acids. V dropped 6 bases and J dropped 1; count of bases not matched to a gene: 7. Germline V gene data show CDR1 as LNHDA and CDR2 as SQIVND (reference sequence). Here the CDR3 DNA reads TGTGCCAGTAGCTTAGCGGGAGCAGGTTCCTACGAGCAGTACTTC. Its protein product is CASSLAGAGSYEQYF.

In its sample, this clonotype was seen many times. The chain joins TRBV3-1 to TRBJ2-3; 7 bases are a match to TRBD1. Germline trimming cut 0 bases from V and 2 bases from J; bases unmatched to any gene: 8. The CDR3 sequence is 17 residues long. Germline values: CDR1 LGHDT, CDR2 YNNKEL (reference sequence). The CDR3 reads CASSQDLQGIFTDTQYF. Written as DNA, the CDR3 is TGTGCCAGCAGCCAAGATCTACAGGGGATCTTCACAGATACGCAGTATTTT.

In its sample, this clonotype was seen many times. This chain uses TRBV6-1 with TRBJ1-4; 9 bases match TRBD1. V gave up 5 bases and J gave up 8 bases; unmatched junction bases: 3. The CDR3 loop spans 13 amino acids. CDR1 MNHNS and CDR2 SASEGT come from the germline V gene. The CDR3 DNA is TGTGCCAGCAGTCGCGACAGGGGGGAAAAACTGTTTTTT. Translation: CASSRDRGEKLFF.

In this sample, this clonotype turned up once. This could be a read error, since a much larger clone is one nucleotide away. V usage is TRBV7-3 and J usage is TRBJ2-3, with 11 bases identical to TRBD2. Germline CDR1 reads SGHTA; CDR2 reads FQGTGA. The CDR3 spans 19 residues. Written as DNA, the CDR3 is TGTGTCAGCAGCTTATGGGCACTAGCGGGAGTCCCAGGGACAGATACGCAGTATTTT. This codes for CVSSLWALAGVPGTDTQYF.

This clonotype was recorded at least ten times. J is TRBJ2-5 and V is TRBV7-2, with a possible D match to TRBD1 (5 bases). V was trimmed by 6 bases and J by 2 bases, leaving 13 bases between them. The CDR3 loop spans 14 amino acids. The germline V gene has CDR1 SGHTA and CDR2 FQGNSA. As DNA, the CDR3 is TGTGCCAGCAGACTACAGGTCGAACAAGAGACCCAGTACTTC. Amino acids: CASRLQVEQETQYF.